Listed below are T cell receptor beta chains from one sample, sequenced in a study of cytomegalovirus exposure and HLA in healthy donors. Some clones are missing from TCRdb's copy, which holds only in-frame ones; the method was immunoSEQ multiplex PCR. The sample includes 150,000 to 200,000 clones, 75% to 80% of them seen just once. The sample consisted of PBMCs. All receptors derive from a woman between 50 and 59 years old in good health and CMV-seropositive. The CDR3 runs from the conserved cysteine through the conserved F or W. Fields, in order: clone size, V gene, D gene, J gene, CDR3 protein, CDR3 DNA. The D gene is left open where the match is weak. Clone size appears in some rows only: once, few, many, or a class for an expanded clone.

few,TRBV2,TRBD1,TRBJ1-3,CASSTGGSGNTIYF,TGTGCCAGCAGTACAGGGGGCTCTGGAAACACCATATATTTT
few,TRBV5-4,.,TRBJ2-2,CASSLVGNPGELFF,TGTGCCAGCAGCTTGGTCGGGAACCCCGGGGAGCTGTTTTTT
once,TRBV19,TRBD1,TRBJ1-3,CASRRQGSGNTIYF,TGTGCCAGTAGACGACAGGGTTCGGGAAACACCATATATTTT
.,TRBV6-5,TRBD1,TRBJ1-6,CASKGQGTSPLHF,TGTGCCAGCAAAGGACAGGGCACTTCACCCCTCCACTTT
.,TRBV7-2,TRBD1,TRBJ1-5,CASSGQGGPRQPQHF,TGTGCCAGCTCGGGACAGGGTGGCCCTAGGCAGCCCCAGCATTTT
.,TRBV4-3,TRBD2,TRBJ2-7,CASSQDLGLALRQYF,TGCGCCAGCAGCCAAGACTTAGGACTAGCTCTTCGGCAGTACTTC
.,TRBV5-1,.,TRBJ2-3,CASSFRVLGTDTQYF,TGCGCCAGCAGCTTCAGGGTGTTGGGCACAGATACGCAGTATTTT
.,TRBV18,TRBD1,TRBJ1-5,CASSPPRDRGIQPQHF,TGTGCCAGCTCACCACCAAGGGACAGGGGTATTCAGCCCCAGCATTTT
.,TRBV6-4,TRBD1,TRBJ2-7,CASSADRDEQYF,TGTGCCAGCAGCGCCGACAGGGACGAGCAGTACTTC
.,TRBV5-1,TRBD1,TRBJ2-2,CASSRRTGGTGELFF,TGCGCCAGCAGTCGAAGGACAGGGGGCACCGGGGAGCTGTTTTTT
.,TRBV5-1,.,TRBJ1-2,CASSPPSLYGYTF,TGCGCCAGCAGCCCCCCTAGCCTCTATGGCTACACCTTC
.,TRBV10-2,.,TRBJ1-2,CASSAAEGHKSPDYGYTF,TGCGCCAGCAGCGCCGCGGAAGGCCACAAGAGCCCAGACTATGGCTACACCTTC